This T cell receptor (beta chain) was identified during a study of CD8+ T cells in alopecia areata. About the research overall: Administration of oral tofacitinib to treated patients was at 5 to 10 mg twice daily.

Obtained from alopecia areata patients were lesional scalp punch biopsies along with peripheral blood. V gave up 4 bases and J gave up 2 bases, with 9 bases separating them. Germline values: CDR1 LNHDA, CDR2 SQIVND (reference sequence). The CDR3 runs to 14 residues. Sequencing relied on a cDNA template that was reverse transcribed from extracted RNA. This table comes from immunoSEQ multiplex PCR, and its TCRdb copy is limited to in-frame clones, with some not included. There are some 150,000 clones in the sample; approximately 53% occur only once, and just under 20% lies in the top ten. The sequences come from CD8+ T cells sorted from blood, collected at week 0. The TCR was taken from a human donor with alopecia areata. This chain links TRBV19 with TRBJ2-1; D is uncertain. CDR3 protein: CASSRRVAYNEQFF. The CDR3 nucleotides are TGTGCCAGTAGTAGAAGGGTAGCCTACAATGAGCAGTTCTTC. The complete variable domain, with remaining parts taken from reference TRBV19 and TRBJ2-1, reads DGGITQSPKYLFRKEGQNVTLSCEQNLNHDAMYWYRQDPGQGLRLIYYSQIVNDFQKGDIAEGYSVSREKKESFPLTVTSAQKNPTAFYLCASSRRVAYNEQFFGPGTRLTVL.